Below are 26 T cell receptor beta chains sequenced from a single sample in a study of shared clonotypes between healthy human individuals. Selected positively for CCR7 and CD45RO-negative, naive CD8 cells excluded terminally differentiated effector memory CD45RA+ cells. This table comes from immunoSEQ multiplex PCR, and its TCRdb copy is limited to in-frame clones, with some not included. The sample includes about 2.1 million clones, about 92% of them seen just once. Sequencing was performed on naive CD8+ T cells from PBMCs. The source is a man in his late teens or twenties in good health. Some clones in this sample may be carry-over from other donors' samples.

The chain uses TRBV2 and TRBJ2-1, with 7 bases identical to TRBD1. The CDR3 contains 21 residues. J was trimmed by 4 bases and V by 3 bases; bases with no gene match: 24. Germline CDR1 SNHLY, CDR2 FYNNEI. The CDR3 DNA sequence: TGTGCCAGCAGTGATAGTCTTAGGGACAGTTTACTTGTGGGGGTATACAATGAGCAGTTCTTC. Translating gives CASSDSLRDSLLVGVYNEQFF.

The rearrangement links TRBV7-9 to TRBJ2-7; D gene unclear. Germline CDR1 SEHNR, CDR2 FQNEAQ (reference sequence). The germline V and J ends were trimmed by 5 bases and 9 bases, with 11 bases remaining between them. The CDR3 extends over 11 amino acids. CDR3 sequence (DNA): TGTGCCAGCAGCGACGGATTAGGGCAGTACTTC. This sequence encodes CASSDGLGQYF.

The chain joins TRBV29-1 to TRBJ2-2; possible D gene TRBD1, 6 bases. The V gene's germline CDR1 is SQVTM and CDR2 ANQGSEA. There are 14 residues in the CDR3. Trimming left V 3 bases short and J 5 bases short, with 13 bases between. CDR3 in amino acids: CSVDLAGVTGELFF. In nucleotides, the CDR3 is TGCAGCGTTGATTTAGCAGGGGTTACCGGGGAGCTGTTTTTT.

Concerning this clone itself: Other DNA sequences from this sample encode an identical CDR3 as well. V is TRBV27 and J is TRBJ1-3; D ambiguous. The CDR3 totals 14 residues. CDR1 and CDR2 (germline): MNHEY, SMNVEV (reference sequence). The V gene lost 4 bases and the J gene lost 0 bases, with 7 bases spanning the gap. The CDR3 DNA is TGTGCCAGCAGTTCTGGGTCCTCTGGAAACACCATATATTTT. The encoded protein is CASSSGSSGNTIYF.

Written as DNA, the CDR3 is TGTGCCTGGAGTGAGCCGGGTTTACCGTCCAATGAGCAGTTCTTC. Protein sequence: CAWSEPGLPSNEQFF. The chain joins TRBV30 to TRBJ2-1; D gene uncertain. Trimming stripped 1 base from V and 6 bases from J, with 16 bases between. This CDR3 has 15 amino acids. Germline CDR1 is GTSNPN and CDR2 is SVGIG (reference sequence).

For this clone: Other DNA sequences in the same sample also yield this CDR3. V gene TRBV4-2 combines with J gene TRBJ2-2; no definite D call. Germline V gives CDR1 LGHNA, CDR2 YNFKEQ. CDR3 length equals 13 residues. V shed 0 bases and J shed 6 bases, with 5 bases lying between them. CDR3 nucleotide sequence: TGTGCCAGCAGCCAAGAGGTCGCCGGGGAGCTGTTTTTT. The encoded protein is CASSQEVAGELFF.

V is TRBV7-9 and J is TRBJ2-1; 9 nucleotides line up with TRBD1. This CDR3 has 16 amino acids. Trimming removed 7 bases from V and 2 bases from J; junction bases left unmatched: 9. The germline V gene encodes CDR1 SEHNR and CDR2 FQNEAQ (reference sequence). The CDR3 bases are TGTGCCAGCACCCACAGGGGGCGGGAGCCCTACAATGAGCAGTTCTTC. It is translated as CASTHRGREPYNEQFF.

J is TRBJ1-2 and V is TRBV5-4; the match to TRBD1 covers 8 bases. V was pared by 0 bases and J by 4 bases, with 5 bases of the junction left unmatched. The CDR3 consists of 15 residues. CDR1 is SGHNT, CDR2 YYREEE, per germline (reference sequence). In DNA form, the CDR3 reads TGTGCCAGCAGCTTGGGCAGGGGGCTCGGCTATGGCTACACCTTC. This codes for CASSLGRGLGYGYTF.

This chain joins TRBV30 and TRBJ2-6; D is unclear. Germline CDR1 is GTSNPN and CDR2 is SVGIG (reference sequence). This CDR3 is 12 amino acids long. V shed 3 bases and J shed 4 bases, with 4 bases lying between them. CDR3 DNA: TGTGCCTGGAGACAGGGGGCCAACGTCCTGACTTTC. Translating it yields CAWRQGANVLTF.

This CDR3 is CASSFGAALPYGYTF. The CDR3 bases are TGTGCCAGCAGTTTCGGGGCAGCCCTTCCCTATGGCTACACCTTC. This chain uses TRBV27 with TRBJ1-2, with D possibly being TRBD1 (5 bases). The CDR3 totals 15 residues. V lost 3 bases and J 4 bases, leaving 15 bases between the germline ends. CDR1 and CDR2 from the germline V gene are MNHEY and SMNVEV (reference sequence).

This clone has a single count. The chain carries TRBV29-1 and TRBJ2-7; D is uncertain. Germline assignment: CDR1 SQVTM and CDR2 ANQGSEA. Trimming cost V 2 bases and J 2 bases, with 10 bases left between them. This CDR3 region has 13 residues. This chain's CDR3 is CSVEIPETYEQYF. The CDR3 DNA reads as TGCAGCGTTGAAATCCCAGAGACCTACGAGCAGTACTTC.

The chain recombines TRBV27 with TRBJ2-7; 10 bases are shared with TRBD2. CDR1 and CDR2 (germline): MNHEY, SMNVEV (reference sequence). The CDR3 runs 17 residues. The V segment lost 5 bases and the J segment 3 bases; nucleotides outside the gene matches: 13. The CDR3 DNA reads as TGTGCCAGCAGTCCTTTGGGAGGACTAGCGGAATACTACGAGCAGTACTTC. Amino acid sequence: CASSPLGGLAEYYEQYF.

This clone has a single count. The J gene is TRBJ2-1, the V gene TRBV15, with 8 bases that match TRBD1. The V gene end was trimmed by 4 bases and the J gene end by 8 bases; junction bases not matched to a gene: 10. Germline values: CDR1 LNHNV, CDR2 YYDKDF (reference sequence). There are 15 residues in the CDR3. The CDR3 loop is CATSMRTGILDEQFF. The CDR3 region has the DNA TGTGCCACCAGCATGCGGACAGGGATCTTGGATGAGCAGTTCTTC.

V and J are TRBV19 and TRBJ2-7; TRBD2 matches 7 bases. V dropped 11 bases and J dropped 5; count of bases not matched to a gene: 6. CDR1 LNHDA and CDR2 SQIVND come from the germline V gene (reference sequence). CDR3 length equals 11 residues. The CDR3: CARGGRNEQYF. The CDR3 DNA follows: TGTGCCCGGGGAGGGCGGAACGAGCAGTACTTC. The entire variable domain, with the rest obtained from reference TRBV19 and TRBJ2-7, is as follows: DGGITQSPKYLFRKEGQNVTLSCEQNLNHDAMYWYRQDPGQGLRLIYYSQIVNDFQKGDIAEGYSVSREKKESFPLTVTSAQKNPTAFYLCARGGRNEQYFGPGTRLTVT.

This clone was found once. V gene TRBV7-6 combines with J gene TRBJ2-7; TRBD1 matches 9 bases. CDR1 and CDR2 (germline): SGHVS, FNYEAQ. CDR3 size: 15 residues. J was trimmed by 3 bases and V by 5 bases; bases with no gene match: 8. The CDR3 coding sequence is TGTGCCAGCAGCCTTTCGGGGACAGGGTTCTACGAGCAGTACTTC. This gives the protein CASSLSGTGFYEQYF.

The chain links TRBV19 to TRBJ2-1; 7 bases are a match to TRBD1. The CDR3 is 14 residues long. Germline trimming cut 2 bases from V and 6 bases from J; bases unmatched to any gene: 4. The V gene's germline CDR1 is LNHDA and CDR2 SQIVND (reference sequence). In DNA form, the CDR3 reads TGTGCCAGTAGTATACAGGGGGATCTCAATGAGCAGTTCTTC. Amino acid sequence: CASSIQGDLNEQFF.

This clone has just one count. The V gene is TRBV28, the J gene TRBJ2-7, with 9 bases matching TRBD1. Trimming took 6 bases from V and 5 from J; bases not matched to a gene: 11. The CDR3 extends over 15 amino acids. CDR1 and CDR2 from the germline V gene are MDHEN and SYDVKM. The CDR3 DNA reads TGTGCCAGCAGGAATATCCGGGACAGGGACCACGAGCAGTACTTC. Translated: CASRNIRDRDHEQYF.

The chain uses TRBV7-9 and TRBJ1-2, with a weak D call TRBD1 (6 bases). CDR1 and CDR2 from the germline V gene are SEHNR and FQNEAQ (reference sequence). The CDR3 totals 15 residues. Trimming removed 5 bases from V and 8 bases from J, with 21 bases in between. The CDR3 DNA reads as TGTGCCAGCAGCCCAGGAGTCTCAGGGACATTGGGCTACACCTTC. Translating it yields CASSPGVSGTLGYTF.

In the case of this clone: Distinct nucleotide sequences in the sample also encode this CDR3. V is TRBV7-6 and J is TRBJ2-2; D uncertain. This CDR3 has 13 residues. The germline V gene has CDR1 SGHVS and CDR2 FNYEAQ. Trimming stripped 6 bases from V and 1 base from J, with 6 bases between. CDR3 sequence: CASRKQNTGELFF. The CDR3 coding sequence is TGTGCCAGCAGAAAACAGAACACCGGGGAGCTGTTTTTT. Combining the CDR3 with reference TRBV7-6 and TRBJ2-2 gives the whole variable domain GAGVSQSPRYKVTKRGQDVALRCDPISGHVSLYWYRQALGQGPEFLTYFNYEAQQDKSGLPNDRFSAERPEGSISTLTIQRTEQRDSAMYRCASRKQNTGELFFGEGSRLTVL.

This clone was detected only once. The V gene is TRBV4-2, the J gene TRBJ2-3, with TRBD2 as a possible D gene (5 bases). The V gene's germline CDR1 is LGHNA and CDR2 YNFKEQ. V lost 0 bases, J lost 2 bases, and 12 bases lay in between. The CDR3 spans 16 residues. The DNA of the CDR3 is TGTGCCAGCAGCCAAGAAGAGCGGACCATCACAGATACGCAGTATTTT. Residues: CASSQEERTITDTQYF.

This clone was found once. CDR3 DNA: TGTGCCATCAGTGGGGGGGACGGAGCCCCCAACGAGCAGTACTTC. Its protein product is CAISGGDGAPNEQYF. This chain connects TRBV10-3 to TRBJ2-7; a weak D match, TRBD2 (6 bases). Germline CDR1 ENHRY, CDR2 SYGVKD. Trimming removed 4 bases at V and 5 bases at J, with 18 bases between. The CDR3 length is 15 residues.

The chain has TRBV4-2 and TRBJ2-7; D possibly corresponds to TRBD2 (6 bases). The CDR3 spans 15 residues. Trimming cost V 0 bases and J 4 bases, with 13 bases left between them. Per germline, CDR1 LGHNA and CDR2 YNFKEQ. DNA for the CDR3: TGTGCCAGCAGCCAAGATTACGGGAGTTTATACGAGCAGTACTTC. This codes for CASSQDYGSLYEQYF.

This clone was detected once. As DNA, the CDR3 is TGTGCCAGCCATTATCAGGGGAACACTGAAGCTTTCTTT. This sequence encodes CASHYQGNTEAFF. The gene calls are TRBV5-4 and TRBJ1-1; possibly TRBD1 for D (5 bases). The CDR3 has 13 residues. V was shortened by 7 bases and J by 1 base, with 11 bases between the two germline ends. CDR1 is SGHNT and CDR2 is YYREEE in the germline V gene (reference sequence).

The chain couples TRBV7-9 to TRBJ1-2, with a weak D call TRBD1 (5 bases). Germline V CDR1 and CDR2: SEHNR, FQNEAQ (reference sequence). Trimming took 7 bases from V and 3 from J, leaving 24 bases between them. CDR3 length: 17 residues. CDR3 DNA: TGTGCCAGCACGGGGGAGTTTCCAGGAGACCTCTACTATGGCTACACCTTC. The encoded protein is CASTGEFPGDLYYGYTF.

The genes are TRBV28 and TRBJ2-7; TRBD2 might be the D (5 bases). The CDR3 runs 15 residues. Germline CDR1 and CDR2: MDHEN and SYDVKM. Trimming cost V 6 bases and J 3 bases, with 18 bases left between them. The CDR3 nucleotides are TGTGCCAGCAGCCCTGACACACTAGAGTACTACGAGCAGTACTTC. Translating it yields CASSPDTLEYYEQYF.

The rearrangement links TRBV19 to TRBJ1-5; no clear D gene. Trimming stripped 4 bases from V and 2 bases from J, with 9 bases between. The CDR3 spans 14 residues. Germline V gene sequence: CDR1 LNHDA, CDR2 SQIVND (reference sequence). The CDR3 coding sequence is TGTGCCAGTAGTACAAGGTGGGGCAATCAGCCCCAGCATTTT. It is translated as CASSTRWGNQPQHF. The whole variable domain, filled in from reference TRBV19 and TRBJ1-5, reads DGGITQSPKYLFRKEGQNVTLSCEQNLNHDAMYWYRQDPGQGLRLIYYSQIVNDFQKGDIAEGYSVSREKKESFPLTVTSAQKNPTAFYLCASSTRWGNQPQHFGDGTRLSIL.